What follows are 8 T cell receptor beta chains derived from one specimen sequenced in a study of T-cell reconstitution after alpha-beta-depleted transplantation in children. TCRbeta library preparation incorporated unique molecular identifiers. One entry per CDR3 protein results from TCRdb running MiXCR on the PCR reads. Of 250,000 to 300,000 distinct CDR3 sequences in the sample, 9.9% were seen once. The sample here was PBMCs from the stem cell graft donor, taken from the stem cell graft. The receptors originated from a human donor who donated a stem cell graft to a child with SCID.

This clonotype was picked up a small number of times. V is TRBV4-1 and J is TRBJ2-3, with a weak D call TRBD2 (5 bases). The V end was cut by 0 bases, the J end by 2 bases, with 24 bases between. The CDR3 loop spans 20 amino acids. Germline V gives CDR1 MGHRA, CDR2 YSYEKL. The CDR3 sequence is CASSQEGPLDSATLTDTQYF. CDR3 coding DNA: TGCGCCAGCAGCCAAGAGGGTCCCCTGGACTCTGCTACTCTCACAGATACGCAGTATTTT.

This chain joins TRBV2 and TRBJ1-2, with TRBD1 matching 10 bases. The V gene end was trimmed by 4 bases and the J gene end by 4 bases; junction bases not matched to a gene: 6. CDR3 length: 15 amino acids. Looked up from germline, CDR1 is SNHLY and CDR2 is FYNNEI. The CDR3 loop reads CASSAEGQGRYGYTF. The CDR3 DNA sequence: TGTGCCAGCAGTGCGGAGGGACAGGGGCGCTATGGCTACACCTTC.

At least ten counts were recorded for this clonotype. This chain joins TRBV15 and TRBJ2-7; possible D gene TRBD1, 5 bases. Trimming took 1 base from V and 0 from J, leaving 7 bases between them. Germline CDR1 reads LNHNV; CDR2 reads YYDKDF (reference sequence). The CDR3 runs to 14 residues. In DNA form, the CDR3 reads TGTGCCACCAGCAGAGTGGACAACTCCTACGAGCAGTACTTC. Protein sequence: CATSRVDNSYEQYF.

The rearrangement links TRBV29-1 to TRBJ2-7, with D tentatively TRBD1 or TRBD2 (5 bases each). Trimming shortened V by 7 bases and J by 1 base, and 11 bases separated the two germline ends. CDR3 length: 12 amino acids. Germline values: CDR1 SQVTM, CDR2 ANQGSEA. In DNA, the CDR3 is TGCAGCGGAGGGGTCGGGTCCTACGAGCAGTACTTC. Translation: CSGGVGSYEQYF.

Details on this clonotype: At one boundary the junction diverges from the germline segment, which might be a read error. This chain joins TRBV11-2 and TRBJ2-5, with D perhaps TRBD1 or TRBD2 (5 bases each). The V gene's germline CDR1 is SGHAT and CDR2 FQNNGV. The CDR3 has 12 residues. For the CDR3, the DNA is TGTGCCAGCGGCTTTATGGGGGATACCCAGTACTTC. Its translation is CASGFMGDTQYF. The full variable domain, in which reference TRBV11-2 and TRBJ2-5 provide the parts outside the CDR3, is EAGVAQSPRYKIIEKRQSVAFWCNPISGHATLYWYQQILGQGPKLLIQFQNNGVVDDSQLPKDRFSAERLKGVDSTLKIQPAKLEDSAVYLCASGFMGDTQYFGPGTRLLVL.

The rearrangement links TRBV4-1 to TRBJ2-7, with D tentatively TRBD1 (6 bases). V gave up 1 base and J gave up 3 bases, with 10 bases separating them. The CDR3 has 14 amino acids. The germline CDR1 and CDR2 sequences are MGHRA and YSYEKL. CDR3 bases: TGCGCCAGCAGCCAAGCAGGGGCCGTCTACGAGCAGTACTTC. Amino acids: CASSQAGAVYEQYF.

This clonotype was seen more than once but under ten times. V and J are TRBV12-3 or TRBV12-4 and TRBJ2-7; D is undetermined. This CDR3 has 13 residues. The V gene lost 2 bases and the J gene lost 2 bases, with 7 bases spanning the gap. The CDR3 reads CASSLSDTYEQYF. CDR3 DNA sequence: TGTGCCAGCAGTTTAAGTGACACCTACGAGCAGTACTTC.

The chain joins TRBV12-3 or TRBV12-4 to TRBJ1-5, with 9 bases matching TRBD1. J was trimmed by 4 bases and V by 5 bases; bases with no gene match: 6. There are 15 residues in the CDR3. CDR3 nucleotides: TGTGCCAGCAGTGATGGACAGGGGAAGAATCAGCCCCAGCATTTT. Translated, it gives CASSDGQGKNQPQHF.